These T cell receptor beta chains were read from a single sample in a study of human CD4 T cells and Enterobacteriaceae. Generated by immunoSEQ multiplex PCR, the TCRdb table keeps only in-frame clones and is missing some. This sample has fewer than 450 clones, with approximately 40% found just once. The sample taken for sequencing was bacteria-reactive CD4+ T cells grown in culture. These receptors all come from a human donor in good health. The CDR3 runs from the conserved cysteine through the conserved F or W. The order of the fields is V gene, J gene, D gene, clone size, CDR3 length, CDR3 protein, CDR3 DNA. A D gene is named only where the DNA matches it firmly. The size of a clone is reported for some rows only, either as once, few or many, or as a class for expanded clones.

V gene: TRBV7-3; J gene: TRBJ1-2; D gene: -; clone size: few; CDR3 length: 13; CDR3 protein: CASSLSGYYGYTF; CDR3 DNA: TGTGCCAGCAGCTTAAGCGGTTACTATGGCTACACCTTC
V gene: TRBV5-1; J gene: TRBJ2-1; D gene: -; clone size: few; CDR3 length: 14; CDR3 protein: CASSYQQGSGEQFF; CDR3 DNA: TGCGCCAGCAGCTATCAGCAGGGGTCCGGGGAGCAGTTCTTC
V gene: TRBV30; J gene: TRBJ2-5; D gene: -; clone size: few; CDR3 length: 12; CDR3 protein: CAWGRVRETQYF; CDR3 DNA: TGTGCCTGGGGCAGGGTTAGGGAGACCCAGTACTTC
V gene: TRBV30; J gene: TRBJ1-2; D gene: -; clone size: medium-sized; CDR3 length: 13; CDR3 protein: CAWSVQWGSGYTF; CDR3 DNA: TGTGCCTGGAGTGTACAATGGGGTAGTGGCTACACCTTC
V gene: TRBV11-3; J gene: TRBJ2-2; D gene: TRBD2; clone size: -; CDR3 length: 17; CDR3 protein: CASSLLASGMNTGELFF; CDR3 DNA: TGTGCCAGCAGCTTACTGGCTAGCGGGATGAACACCGGGGAGCTGTTTTTT
V gene: TRBV5-1; J gene: TRBJ2-7; D gene: -; clone size: -; CDR3 length: 13; CDR3 protein: CASSFLQQYEQYF; CDR3 DNA: TGCGCCAGCAGCTTCTTACAACAGTACGAGCAGTACTTC
V gene: TRBV2; J gene: TRBJ2-7; D gene: TRBD1; clone size: medium-sized; CDR3 length: 13; CDR3 protein: CASRDRAFYEQYF; CDR3 DNA: TGTGCCAGCAGGGACAGGGCCTTTTACGAGCAGTACTTC
V gene: TRBV11-2; J gene: TRBJ2-3; D gene: -; clone size: -; CDR3 length: 14; CDR3 protein: CASCPTTITDTQYF; CDR3 DNA: TGTGCCAGCTGCCCGACTACAATCACAGATACGCAGTATTTT
V gene: TRBV7-9; J gene: TRBJ2-7; D gene: -; clone size: -; CDR3 length: 12; CDR3 protein: CASSLDYHEQYF; CDR3 DNA: TGTGCCAGCAGCTTGGACTATCACGAGCAGTACTTC
V gene: TRBV15; J gene: TRBJ2-1; D gene: -; clone size: -; CDR3 length: 17; CDR3 protein: CATSMQGGIRHYNEQFF; CDR3 DNA: TGTGCCACCAGCATGCAGGGGGGCATTAGGCACTACAATGAGCAGTTCTTC
V gene: TRBV14; J gene: TRBJ2-6; D gene: TRBD1; clone size: few; CDR3 length: 18; CDR3 protein: CASSQSPGQGTGANVLTF; CDR3 DNA: TGTGCCAGCAGCCAATCCCCGGGACAGGGTACTGGGGCCAACGTCCTGACTTTC
V gene: TRBV6-5; J gene: TRBJ1-4; D gene: TRBD1; clone size: few; CDR3 length: 15; CDR3 protein: CASSYGTGGSEKLFF; CDR3 DNA: TGTGCCAGCAGTTACGGGACAGGTGGTAGTGAAAAACTGTTTTTT
V gene: TRBV13; J gene: TRBJ1-4; D gene: -; clone size: few; CDR3 length: 15; CDR3 protein: CASSRGRPKMMELFF; CDR3 DNA: TGTGCCAGCAGTCGGGGACGGCCGAAAATGATGGAACTGTTTTTT
V gene: TRBV4-1; J gene: TRBJ2-5; D gene: TRBD2; clone size: medium-sized; CDR3 length: 16; CDR3 protein: CASSPASGSWGETQYF; CDR3 DNA: TGCGCCAGCAGCCCCGCTAGCGGGAGCTGGGGAGAGACCCAGTACTTC
V gene: TRBV18; J gene: TRBJ2-1; D gene: TRBD1; clone size: -; CDR3 length: 17; CDR3 protein: CASSPQITGTGMNEQFF; CDR3 DNA: TGTGCCAGCTCACCACAAATTACCGGGACAGGTATGAATGAGCAGTTCTTC